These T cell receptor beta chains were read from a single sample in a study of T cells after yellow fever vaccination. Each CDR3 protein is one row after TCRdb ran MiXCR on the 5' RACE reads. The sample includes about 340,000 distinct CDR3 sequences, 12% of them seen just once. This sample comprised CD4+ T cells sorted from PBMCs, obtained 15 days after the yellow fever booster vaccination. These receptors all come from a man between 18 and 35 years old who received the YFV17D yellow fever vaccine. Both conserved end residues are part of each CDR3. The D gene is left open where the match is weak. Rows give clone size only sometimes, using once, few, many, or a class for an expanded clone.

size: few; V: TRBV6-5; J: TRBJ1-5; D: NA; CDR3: CASSFGVWEPQHF; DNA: TGTGCCAGCAGTTTTGGGGTTTGGGAGCCCCAGCATTTT
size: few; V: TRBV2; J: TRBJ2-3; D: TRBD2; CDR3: CASSGGGSLTDTQYF; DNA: TGTGCCAGCAGTGGGGGGGGTTCCCTCACAGATACGCAGTATTTT
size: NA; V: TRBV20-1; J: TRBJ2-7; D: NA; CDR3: CSARRSPATYEQYF; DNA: TGCAGTGCTAGAAGGTCTCCAGCTACCTACGAGCAGTACTTC
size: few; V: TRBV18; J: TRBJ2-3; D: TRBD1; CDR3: CASSRTGITDTQYF; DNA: TGTGCCAGCTCACGGACAGGGATCACAGATACGCAGTATTTT
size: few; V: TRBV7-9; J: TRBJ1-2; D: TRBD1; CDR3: CASRPGQVAGYTF; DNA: TGTGCCAGCAGACCGGGACAGGTGGCTGGCTACACCTTC
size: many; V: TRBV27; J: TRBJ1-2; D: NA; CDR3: CASSLNDGQYGYTF; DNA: TGTGCCAGCAGTTTAAACGACGGACAGTATGGCTACACCTTC
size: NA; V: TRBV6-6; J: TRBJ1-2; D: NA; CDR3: CASRDGGAEGYTF; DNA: TGTGCCAGCCGAGATGGGGGGGCGGAGGGCTACACCTTC
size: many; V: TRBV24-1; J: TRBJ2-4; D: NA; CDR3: CATSDFPGNIQYF; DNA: TGTGCCACCAGTGATTTTCCGGGTAACATTCAGTACTTC
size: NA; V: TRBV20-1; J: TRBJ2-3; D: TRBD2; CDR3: CSGAWSGGPLSTDTQYF; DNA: TGCAGTGGCGCTTGGAGCGGGGGGCCTTTAAGCACAGATACGCAGTATTTT
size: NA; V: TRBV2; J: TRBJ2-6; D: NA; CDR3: CASSAISGANVLTF; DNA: TGTGCCAGCAGTGCCATCTCTGGGGCCAACGTCCTGACTTTC
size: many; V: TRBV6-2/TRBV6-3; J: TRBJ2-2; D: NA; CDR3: CASSYFLPTGELFF; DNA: TGTGCCAGCAGTTACTTCCTACCGACCGGGGAGCTGTTTTTT
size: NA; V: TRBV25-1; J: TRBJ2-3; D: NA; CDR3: CASSSRSGPDTQYF; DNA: TGTGCCAGCAGTTCAAGGAGTGGACCAGATACGCAGTATTTT
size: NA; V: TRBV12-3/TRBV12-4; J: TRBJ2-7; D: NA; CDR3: CASSLAPERAEQYF; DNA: TGTGCCAGCAGTTTAGCGCCCGAGCGTGCGGAGCAGTACTTC
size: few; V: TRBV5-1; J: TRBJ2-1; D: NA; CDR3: CASSPDEGRDEQFF; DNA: TGCGCCAGCAGCCCCGATGAGGGCCGGGATGAGCAGTTCTTC
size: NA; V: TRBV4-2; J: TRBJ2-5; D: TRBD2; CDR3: CASSQDATSGDLETQYF; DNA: TGTGCCAGCAGCCAAGATGCAACTAGCGGGGATTTAGAGACCCAGTACTTC
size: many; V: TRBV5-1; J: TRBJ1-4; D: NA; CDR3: CASSLASQEGEKLFF; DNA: TGCGCCAGCAGCTTGGCCAGCCAGGAGGGAGAAAAACTGTTTTTT
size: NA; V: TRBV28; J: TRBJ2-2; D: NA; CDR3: CASSQEQGHTGELFF; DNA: TGTGCCAGCAGCCAGGAACAGGGACACACCGGGGAGCTGTTTTTT
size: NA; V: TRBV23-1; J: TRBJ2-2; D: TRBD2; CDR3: CVRTSGGATGSGELFF; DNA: TGCGTACGGACTAGCGGGGGGGCTACTGGCTCCGGGGAGCTGTTTTTT
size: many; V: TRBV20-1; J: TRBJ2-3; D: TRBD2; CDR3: CSAMSIAGGPVPDTQYF; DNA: TGCAGTGCAATGAGTATAGCGGGGGGGCCGGTACCAGATACGCAGTATTTT
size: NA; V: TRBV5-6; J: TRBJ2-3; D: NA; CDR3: CASSYGHTQYF; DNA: TGTGCCAGCAGCTACGGTCATACGCAGTATTTT
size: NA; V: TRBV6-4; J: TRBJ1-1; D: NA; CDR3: CARGPTMAFF; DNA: TGTGCCAGGGGACCGACGATGGCTTTCTTT
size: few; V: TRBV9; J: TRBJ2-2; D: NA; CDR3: CASSVRGAGELFF; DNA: TGTGCCAGCAGCGTAAGGGGGGCCGGGGAGCTGTTTTTT
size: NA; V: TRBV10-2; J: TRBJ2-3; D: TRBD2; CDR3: CASSDAGGLRDTQYF; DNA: TGCGCCAGCAGTGACGCGGGGGGGCTCCGGGATACGCAGTATTTT
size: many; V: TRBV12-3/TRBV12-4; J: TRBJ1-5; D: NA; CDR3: CASSLSGVGQPQHF; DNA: TGTGCCAGCAGCTTAAGCGGGGTCGGGCAGCCCCAGCATTTT
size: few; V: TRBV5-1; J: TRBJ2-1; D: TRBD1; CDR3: CASSRQGQGDYNEQFF; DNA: TGCGCCAGCAGCCGACAGGGACAGGGGGACTACAATGAGCAGTTCTTC
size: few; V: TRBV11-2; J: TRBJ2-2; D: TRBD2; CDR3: CASSSNPGLRGGELFF; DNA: TGTGCCAGCAGCTCCAATCCGGGACTAAGGGGCGGGGAGCTGTTTTTT
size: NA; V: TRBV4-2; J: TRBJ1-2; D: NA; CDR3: CASSQDGEKGYYGYTF; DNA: TGTGCCAGCAGCCAAGATGGGGAAAAAGGCTACTATGGCTACACCTTC
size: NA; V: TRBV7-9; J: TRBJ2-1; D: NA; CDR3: CASSLSEGSSYNEQFF; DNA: TGTGCCAGCAGCTTATCTGAGGGTAGCTCCTACAATGAGCAGTTCTTC
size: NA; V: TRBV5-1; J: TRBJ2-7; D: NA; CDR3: CASSRGLDTYEQYF; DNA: TGCGCCAGCAGCAGGGGACTGGATACGTACGAGCAGTACTTC
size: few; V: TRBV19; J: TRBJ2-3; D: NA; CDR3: CASSETKRSTDTQYF; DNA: TGTGCCAGTAGTGAAACGAAACGGAGCACAGATACGCAGTATTTT
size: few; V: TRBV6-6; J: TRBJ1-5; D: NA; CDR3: CASSPLGGTNQPQHF; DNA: TGTGCCAGCAGTCCTCTGGGGGGGACCAATCAGCCCCAGCATTTT
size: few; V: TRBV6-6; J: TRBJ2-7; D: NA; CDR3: CASSYGFRDYEQYF; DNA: TGTGCCAGCAGTTACGGGTTTCGTGATTACGAGCAGTACTTC
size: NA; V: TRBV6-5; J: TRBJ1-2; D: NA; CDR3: CASGLNYGYTF; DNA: TGTGCCAGCGGTCTTAACTATGGCTACACCTTC
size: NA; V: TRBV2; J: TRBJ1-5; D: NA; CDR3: CATASGPHQPQHF; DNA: TGTGCCACCGCAAGTGGCCCCCATCAGCCCCAGCATTTT
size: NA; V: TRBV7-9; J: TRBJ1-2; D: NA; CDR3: CASSLNPDTYGYTF; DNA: TGTGCCAGCAGCTTAAACCCAGATACCTATGGCTACACCTTC
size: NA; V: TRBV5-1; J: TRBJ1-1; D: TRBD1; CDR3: CASSSPPGQGEAFF; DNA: TGCGCCAGCAGCTCACCCCCGGGACAGGGTGAAGCTTTCTTT
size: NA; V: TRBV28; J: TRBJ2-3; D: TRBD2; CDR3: CASSSPGGGNTDTQYF; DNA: TGTGCCAGCAGTTCCCCTGGGGGGGGGAACACAGATACGCAGTATTTT
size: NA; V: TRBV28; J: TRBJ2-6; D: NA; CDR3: CASSLLASGANVLTF; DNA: TGTGCCAGCAGTTTATTAGCCTCTGGGGCCAACGTCCTGACTTTC
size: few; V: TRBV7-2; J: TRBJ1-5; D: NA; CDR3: CASSPGEAVRQPQHF; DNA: TGTGCCAGCAGCCCAGGGGAAGCAGTTAGGCAGCCCCAGCATTTT
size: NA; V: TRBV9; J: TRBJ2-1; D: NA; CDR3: CASSVEGGLIYNEQFF; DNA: TGTGCCAGCAGCGTAGAGGGGGGGCTGATATACAATGAGCAGTTCTTC
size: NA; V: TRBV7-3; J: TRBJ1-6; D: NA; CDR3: CASSLTRDSNSPLHF; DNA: TGTGCCAGCAGCTTAACAAGGGACTCCAATTCACCCCTCCACTTT
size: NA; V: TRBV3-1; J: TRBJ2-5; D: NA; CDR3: CASSQNRPGNWETQYF; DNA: TGTGCCAGCAGCCAAAACCGTCCGGGAAATTGGGAGACCCAGTACTTC
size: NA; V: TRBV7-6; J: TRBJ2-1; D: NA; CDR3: CASSMPGQIYNEQFF; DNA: TGTGCCAGCAGCATGCCGGGACAAATCTACAATGAGCAGTTCTTC
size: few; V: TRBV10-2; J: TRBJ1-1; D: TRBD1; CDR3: CASSRQGHSTEAFF; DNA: TGCGCCAGCAGTAGACAGGGGCATAGTACTGAAGCTTTCTTT
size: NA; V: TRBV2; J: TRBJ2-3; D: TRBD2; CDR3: CANQLAESTDTQYF; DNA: TGTGCCAACCAACTAGCGGAAAGCACAGATACGCAGTATTTT
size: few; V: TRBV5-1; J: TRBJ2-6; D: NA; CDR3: CASSLQSGANVLTF; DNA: TGCGCCAGCAGCTTGCAGTCTGGGGCCAACGTCCTGACTTTC
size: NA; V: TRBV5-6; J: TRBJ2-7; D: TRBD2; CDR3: CASSLRLAGGPLLDEQYF; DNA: TGTGCCAGCAGCTTGAGGCTAGCGGGGGGGCCATTGTTGGACGAGCAGTACTTC
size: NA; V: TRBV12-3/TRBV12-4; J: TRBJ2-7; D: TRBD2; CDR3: CASSLLSGGTHEQYF; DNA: TGTGCCAGCAGTTTACTTTCCGGGGGGACCCACGAGCAGTACTTC
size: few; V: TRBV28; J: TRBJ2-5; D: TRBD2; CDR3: CAGGDQETQYF; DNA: TGTGCCGGGGGGGACCAAGAGACCCAGTACTTC
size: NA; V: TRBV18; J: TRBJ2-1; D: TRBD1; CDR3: CASSPPATGGAEEQFF; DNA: TGTGCCAGCTCACCACCGGCCACAGGGGGCGCGGAGGAGCAGTTCTTC
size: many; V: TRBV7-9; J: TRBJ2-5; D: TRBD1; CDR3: CASSRPQGAETQYF; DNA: TGTGCCAGCAGCCGCCCCCAGGGGGCGGAGACCCAGTACTTC
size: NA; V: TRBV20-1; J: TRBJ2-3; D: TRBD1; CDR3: CSARALGTGETDTQYF; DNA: TGCAGTGCTAGAGCGCTGGGGACAGGGGAAACAGATACGCAGTATTTT
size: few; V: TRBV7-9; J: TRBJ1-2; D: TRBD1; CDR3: CASSLAGQPYGGYTF; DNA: TGTGCCAGCAGCTTAGCGGGACAGCCCTATGGTGGCTACACCTTC
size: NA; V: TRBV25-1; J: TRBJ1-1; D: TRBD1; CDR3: CASRITGGVNTEAFF; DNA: TGTGCCAGCAGAATAACAGGGGGCGTGAACACTGAAGCTTTCTTT
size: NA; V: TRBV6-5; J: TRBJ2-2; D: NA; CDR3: CASSYSKGLNTGELFF; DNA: TGTGCCAGCAGTTACTCAAAAGGGCTTAACACCGGGGAGCTGTTTTTT
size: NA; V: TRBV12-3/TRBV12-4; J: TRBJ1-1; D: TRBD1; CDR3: CASRLTGVTEAFF; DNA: TGTGCCAGCAGACTGACAGGGGTCACTGAAGCTTTCTTT
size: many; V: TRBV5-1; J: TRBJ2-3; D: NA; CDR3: CASSPESDTQYF; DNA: TGCGCCAGCAGCCCGGAGTCAGATACGCAGTATTTT